The T cell receptor (beta chain) described here comes from a study of blood T cell repertoires in COVID-19. The table came from immunoSEQ multiplex PCR; TCRdb's copy has only in-frame clones and leaves some out. This sample has about 30,000 clones, with 55% to 80% found just once. V lost 2 bases and J 4 bases, leaving 12 bases between the germline ends. This CDR3 contains 15 residues. Germline lookup yields CDR1 MNHNS and CDR2 SASEGT. Sequences were obtained from peripheral blood. This chain links TRBV6-1 with TRBJ1-5; D perhaps matches TRBD1 (5 bases). The sequence was collected from a human donor in a cohort sampled during active COVID-19. DNA of the CDR3: TGTGCCAGCAGTGAAATTGTAGGGGTGAATCAGCCCCAGCATTTT. It is translated as CASSEIVGVNQPQHF.